Each of the 6 T cell receptor beta chains below was sequenced from the same sample in a study of T cell responses to AZD1222 COVID-19 vaccine (dated by TCRdb to the early 2020s). The receptor library was made with the immunoSEQ multiplex PCR assay. The table comes from immuneACCESS by way of TCRdb, which keeps in-frame sequences with V and J called. Part of the clones is missing from these tables; in studies checked, under half for an unresolved V gene and the rest for unknown reasons. In this sample the table shows 100,000 to 150,000 clones, 92% of which occur a single time. Together, the top ten hold approximately 1% of the sample. The time point label here, explained by the study, means: baseline before first vaccination. This specimen was peripheral blood, taken on day 0 of AZD1222 vaccination. These receptors all stem from an adult in good health.

The chain combines TRBV5-1 with TRBJ2-2, with D hard to call. Trimming cost V 2 bases and J 2 bases, with 10 bases left between them. Germline CDR1 is SGHRS and CDR2 is YFSETQ. The CDR3 has 15 amino acids. The CDR3 nucleotides are TGCGCCAGCAGCTTCAGCGAACCTAACACCGGGGAGCTGTTTTTT. Its protein is CASSFSEPNTGELFF.

V and J are TRBV30 and TRBJ1-6; D might be TRBD1 (5 bases). The CDR3 is 16 amino acids. V lost 3 bases and J 8 bases, leaving 20 bases between the germline ends. The V gene's germline CDR1 is GTSNPN and CDR2 SVGIG (reference sequence). In DNA form, the CDR3 reads TGTGCCTGGAGCCTCGGTGGGGCGACAGTAGATTCACCCCTCCACTTT. Translation: CAWSLGGATVDSPLHF.

This clone has a single count. The V call is TRBV4-1, the J call TRBJ2-6, with TRBD1 identical over 8 bases. Germline trimming cut 3 bases from V and 0 bases from J; bases unmatched to any gene: 1. Germline values: CDR1 MGHRA, CDR2 YSYEKL. The CDR3 totals 16 residues. The CDR3 spells CASSQDRASGANVLTF. The CDR3 DNA follows: TGCGCCAGCAGCCAGGACAGGGCCTCTGGGGCCAACGTCCTGACTTTC.

This clone was seen only a few times. The rearrangement uses TRBV13 and TRBJ1-1; TRBD1 matches at 10 bases. The CDR3 sequence is 16 residues long. J gave up 2 bases and V 4 bases, and 7 bases lay outside the gene matches. In germline, CDR1 is PRHDT, CDR2 FYEKMQ (reference sequence). CDR3 residues: CASSSPGQGLNTEAFF. The DNA of the CDR3 is TGTGCCAGCAGCTCGCCGGGACAGGGGCTAAACACTGAAGCTTTCTTT.

The gene calls are TRBV9 and TRBJ1-3, with D possibly matching TRBD1 (6 bases). Germline V gives CDR1 SGDLS, CDR2 YYNGEE. The CDR3 spans 16 residues. V lost 2 bases, J lost 0 bases, and 12 bases lay in between. Here the CDR3 reads CASSVNTGLSGNTIYF. The CDR3 DNA is TGTGCCAGCAGCGTGAATACAGGGCTCTCTGGAAACACCATATATTTT.

The J gene is TRBJ2-3, the V gene TRBV23-1; 14 nucleotides match TRBD2. TRBV23-1 is noted as an ORF with a role that remains uncertain. The V segment lost 0 bases and the J segment 4 bases; nucleotides outside the gene matches: 6. This CDR3 contains 18 residues. CDR3 coding DNA: TGCGCCAGCAGTCAATCGGGGACTAGCGGGAGACGGGCAGATACGCAGTATTTT. Translated, it gives CASSQSGTSGRRADTQYF.